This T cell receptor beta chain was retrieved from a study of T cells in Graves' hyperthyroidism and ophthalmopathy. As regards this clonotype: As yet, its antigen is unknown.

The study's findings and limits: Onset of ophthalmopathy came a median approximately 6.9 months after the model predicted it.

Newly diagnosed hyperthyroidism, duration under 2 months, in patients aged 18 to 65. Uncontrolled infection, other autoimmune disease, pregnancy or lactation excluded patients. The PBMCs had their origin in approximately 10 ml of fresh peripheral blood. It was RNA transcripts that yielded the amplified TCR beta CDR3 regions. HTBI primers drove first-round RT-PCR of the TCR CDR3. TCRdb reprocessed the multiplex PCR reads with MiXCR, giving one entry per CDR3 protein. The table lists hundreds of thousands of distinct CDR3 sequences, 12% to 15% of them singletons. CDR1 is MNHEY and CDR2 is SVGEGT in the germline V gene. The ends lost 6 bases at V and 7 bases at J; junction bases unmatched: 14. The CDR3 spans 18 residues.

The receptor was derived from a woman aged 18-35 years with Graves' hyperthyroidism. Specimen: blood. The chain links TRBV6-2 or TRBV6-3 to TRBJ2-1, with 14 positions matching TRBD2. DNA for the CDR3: TGTGCCAGCAGCCCGGGTAGAGGGACTAGCGGGAGTCGGAATGAGCAGTTCTTC. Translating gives CASSPGRGTSGSRNEQFF.